This T cell receptor beta chain originates from a study of shared clonotypes between healthy human individuals. V was shortened by 7 bases and J by 4 bases, with 12 bases between the two germline ends. The germline V gene encodes CDR1 SGDLS and CDR2 YYNGEE. CDR3 length: 13 amino acids. The assay was immunoSEQ multiplex PCR, and TCRdb's table has in-frame clones only and misses some. The sample includes under 1,100,000 clones, approximately 80% seen only once; the top ten take 0.6% to 0.7%. The chain recombines TRBV9 with TRBJ1-3; maybe TRBD1 (5 bases). The clonotype was recovered from a man aged 18 to 29 in good health. Some clones in this sample may be carry-over from other donors' samples. Sequencing input: memory CD4+ T cells from PBMCs. Documented subset: CD45RA-negative fraction. The CDR3 DNA follows: TGTGCCAGCTCACGGGACGAAGGAAACACCATATATTTT. It encodes CASSRDEGNTIYF.